These 26 T cell receptor beta chains were sequenced from one sample in a study of blood T cell repertoires in COVID-19. Using immunoSEQ multiplex PCR, the repertoire was profiled, and TCRdb retains in-frame clones only, with some absent. This table holds 150,000 to 200,000 clones, about 89% found once. Sequencing was done on a sample of PBMCs or T cells enriched from blood (not recorded which). These receptors were collected from a woman aged 18-29 years who had recovered from COVID-19.

This rearrangement joins TRBV6-6 to TRBJ2-1; the D gene is possibly TRBD2 (5 bases). The V gene's germline CDR1 is MNHNY and CDR2 SVGAGI (reference sequence). This CDR3 has 12 residues. V was pared by 6 bases and J by 8 bases, with 11 bases between. The CDR3 sequence: CASRTRGYEQFF. CDR3 DNA sequence: TGTGCCAGCAGAACCCGAGGGTATGAGCAGTTCTTC.

The V and J genes are TRBV2 and TRBJ2-5; 11 positions agree with TRBD2. Germline loops: CDR1 SNHLY, CDR2 FYNNEI. This CDR3 region has 16 residues. V lost 6 bases, J lost 0 bases, and 6 bases stayed unmatched. As DNA, the CDR3 is TGTGCCAGCAGCCCTAGACTAGCGGGGTACCAAGAGACCCAGTACTTC. Protein sequence: CASSPRLAGYQETQYF.

This clone was seen a few times. This chain uses TRBV11-2 with TRBJ2-6, with D hard to call. Trimming removed 5 bases at V and 0 bases at J, with 2 bases between. Germline V CDR1 and CDR2: SGHAT, FQNNGV. The CDR3 totals 13 residues. CDR3 nucleotide sequence: TGTGCCAGCAGCCACTCTGGGGCCAACGTCCTGACTTTC. It is translated as CASSHSGANVLTF.

The genes are TRBV28 and TRBJ2-7, with D unclear. Trimming stripped 3 bases from V and 4 bases from J, with 4 bases between. This CDR3 region has 11 residues. In germline, CDR1 is MDHEN, CDR2 SYDVKM. Written as DNA, the CDR3 is TGTGCCAGCAGTTTCGGGTACGAGCAGTACTTC. Amino acid sequence: CASSFGYEQYF.

CDR3 in DNA: TGTGCCAGCACCCAACTCAGGGGGACCGGGGAGCTGTTTTTT. This codes for CASTQLRGTGELFF. The chain has TRBV13 and TRBJ2-2; 7 positions match TRBD1. Per the germline V gene, CDR1 is PRHDT and CDR2 is FYEKMQ (reference sequence). The V and J ends lost 7 bases and 5 bases, in that order; junction bases with no gene match: 7. The CDR3 has 14 amino acids.

This sequence joins TRBV7-3 and TRBJ2-7; 9 bases are shared with TRBD1. CDR3 size: 15 residues. V was pared by 5 bases and J by 4 bases, with 9 bases of the junction left unmatched. Per germline, CDR1 SGHTA and CDR2 FQGTGA. CDR3 in amino acids: CASSPKGGQGYEQYF. For the CDR3, the DNA is TGTGCCAGCAGCCCAAAAGGCGGACAGGGGTACGAGCAGTACTTC.

The chain joins TRBV5-1 to TRBJ2-3; 12 bases fit TRBD2. This CDR3 contains 16 residues. The V segment lost 0 bases and the J segment 5 bases; nucleotides outside the gene matches: 4. In germline, CDR1 is SGHRS, CDR2 YFSETQ. The DNA of the CDR3 is TGCGCCAGCAGCTTGGGACTAGCGGGGGCGGGAGATACGCAGTATTTT. Translation: CASSLGLAGAGDTQYF.

The rearrangement joins TRBV5-1 to TRBJ1-1; 8 bases match TRBD1. From germline, CDR1 is SGHRS and CDR2 YFSETQ. Trimming at V came to 0 bases and at J to 1 base, leaving 11 bases not matched to a gene. This CDR3 is 18 amino acids long. The DNA for the CDR3 is TGCGCCAGCAGCTTGGATGCAGGGGGCAGTATCGCGAACACTGAAGCTTTCTTT. It specifies CASSLDAGGSIANTEAFF.

The V call is TRBV5-5, the J call TRBJ2-3, with 7 nucleotides matching TRBD2. Germline V lookup: CDR1 SGHKS, CDR2 YYEKEE (reference sequence). There are 16 residues in the CDR3. With 3 bases clipped from V and 6 bases from J, the junction kept 13 bases outside the gene matches. The CDR3 coding sequence is TGTGCCAGCAGCTCGCAAGCAGCGGGGTTAGTCGATACGCAGTATTTT. It specifies CASSSQAAGLVDTQYF.

This chain uses TRBV27 with TRBJ2-7; D is undetermined. The CDR3 covers 13 residues. Germline V lookup: CDR1 MNHEY, CDR2 SMNVEV (reference sequence). Trimming pared 2 bases from V and 2 bases from J, leaving 7 bases between. The CDR3, as DNA: TGTGCCAGCAGTTTAGACCAGGCCTACGAGCAGTACTTC. Amino acid sequence: CASSLDQAYEQYF.

About this clone: Other DNA sequences within the sample encode an identical CDR3. The chain links TRBV18 to TRBJ1-2; TRBD1 agrees at 9 bases. V shed 3 bases, J shed 2 bases, and the junction held 4 bases outside the gene matches. Germline CDR1 and CDR2: KGHSH and LQKENI. This CDR3 has 15 amino acids. The CDR3: CASSPGQGTNYGYTF. The CDR3 DNA reads as TGTGCCAGCTCACCTGGACAGGGGACCAACTATGGCTACACCTTC.

The J gene is TRBJ2-1, the V gene TRBV24-1; D is undetermined. Trimming removed 3 bases at V and 7 bases at J, with 12 bases between. The CDR3 runs 14 residues. Germline loops: CDR1 KGHDR, CDR2 SFDVKD. Written as DNA, the CDR3 is TGTGCCACCAGTGATCCCCCAGGTAGGAATGAGCAGTTCTTC. Protein product: CATSDPPGRNEQFF.

The V gene is TRBV2, the J gene TRBJ2-1, with no clear D. The CDR3 is 12 amino acids. Germline-derived CDR1 and CDR2 are SNHLY and FYNNEI. The V end lost 9 bases, the J end lost 5 bases, and 11 bases lay between the germline ends. The CDR3 bases are TGTGCCAGACGTGGGCTCGACAATGAGCAGTTCTTC. Its translation: CARRGLDNEQFF. Filled out from reference TRBV2 and TRBJ2-1, the complete variable domain reads EPEVTQTPSHQVTQMGQEVILRCVPISNHLYFYWYRQILGQKVEFLVSFYNNEISEKSEIFDDQFSVERPDGSNFTLKIRSTKLEDSAMYFCARRGLDNEQFFGPGTRLTVL.

This clone was counted between two and nine times. The chain couples TRBV10-3 to TRBJ2-3; D remains ambiguous. Germline lookup yields CDR1 ENHRY and CDR2 SYGVKD. V was cut by 2 bases and J by 3 bases, with 12 bases left in between. The CDR3 has 15 amino acids. The CDR3 sequence is CAISEANQRTDTQYF. In nucleotides, the CDR3 is TGTGCCATCAGTGAGGCCAACCAGAGGACAGATACGCAGTATTTT.

This clone occurred a few times. The chain uses TRBV3-1 (or the pseudogene TRBV3-2) and TRBJ1-1; TRBD1 matches at 11 bases. CDR3 length equals 15 residues. Unmatched junction bases numbered 12, after V lost 4 bases and J lost 11 bases. Germline-derived CDR1 and CDR2 are LGHDT and YNNKEL (reference sequence). The CDR3 bases are TGTGCCAGCAGCCCCTACCCCGCGGACAGGGGGCAGGCTTTCTTT. Amino acid sequence: CASSPYPADRGQAFF.

CDR3 in DNA: TGTGCCAGCAGTCACCCCGGACAGGGCTATGGCTACACCTTC. Its translation is CASSHPGQGYGYTF. The V call is TRBV6-5, the J call TRBJ1-2, with 8 bases aligning to TRBD1. V shed 5 bases, J shed 4 bases, and the junction held 6 bases outside the gene matches. The CDR3 extends over 14 amino acids. The V gene's germline CDR1 is MNHEY and CDR2 SVGAGI.

The chain is built from TRBV7-9 and TRBJ2-2, with 8 bases aligning to TRBD1. The CDR3 is 17 amino acids. Per the germline V gene, CDR1 is SEHNR and CDR2 is FQNEAQ (reference sequence). The ends lost 5 bases at V and 2 bases at J; junction bases unmatched: 10. CDR3 region: CASSPIGAGGNTGELFF. The CDR3 DNA reads TGTGCCAGCAGCCCGATAGGGGCAGGGGGCAACACCGGGGAGCTGTTTTTT.

This chain links TRBV7-6 with TRBJ1-6, with no clear D. V lost 2 bases and J 3 bases, leaving 8 bases between the germline ends. Germline assignment: CDR1 SGHVS and CDR2 FNYEAQ. The CDR3 is 15 amino acids. The CDR3 here is CASSLQAHYNSPLHF. The DNA for the CDR3 is TGTGCCAGCAGCTTACAGGCGCACTATAATTCACCCCTCCACTTT.

The chain has TRBV28 and TRBJ2-7; D is possibly TRBD1 (6 bases). The CDR3 contains 12 residues. Trimming stripped 8 bases from V and 2 bases from J, with 10 bases between. Germline V CDR1 and CDR2: MDHEN, SYDVKM. The DNA of the CDR3 is TGTGCCAGCGAGGACAGAACCTACGAGCAGTACTTC. Translated: CASEDRTYEQYF.

In its sample, this clone was seen a few times. CDR3 nucleotide sequence: TGTGCCAGCAGTGAAGCGAGCAGACCGGAGGATGAGCAGTTCTTC. It yields the protein CASSEASRPEDEQFF. V usage is TRBV6-1 and J usage is TRBJ2-1; tentative D call: TRBD2 (5 bases). This CDR3 region has 15 residues. Between the trimmed V and J ends, which lost 0 bases and 8 bases, there was a span of 14 bases. Germline V lookup: CDR1 MNHNS, CDR2 SASEGT.

The chain employs TRBV9 and TRBJ1-1; D is uncertain. The length of the CDR3 is 14 residues. The V end was cut by 3 bases, the J end by 5 bases, with 14 bases between. Germline V gene sequence: CDR1 SGDLS, CDR2 YYNGEE. CDR3 bases: TGTGCCAGCAGCGCCCGGGGTGGGGATACTGAAGCTTTCTTT. Encoded protein: CASSARGGDTEAFF.

The rearrangement uses TRBV5-1 and TRBJ1-1; no reliable D call. Germline V gene lookup returns CDR1 SGHRS and CDR2 YFSETQ. This CDR3 is built from 15 residues. Trimming removed 4 bases at V and 1 base at J, with 14 bases between. The CDR3 loop is CASSPEGAGNTEAFF. CDR3 sequence (DNA): TGCGCCAGCAGCCCCGAAGGCGCAGGGAACACTGAAGCTTTCTTT.

The genes are TRBV2 and TRBJ2-5; TRBD1 matches 8 bases. With V trimmed by 6 bases and J by 2 bases, 8 bases remained unmatched. The CDR3 has 15 amino acids. Germline CDR1 is SNHLY and CDR2 is FYNNEI. CDR3 residues: CASRAGGNPQETQYF. CDR3 bases: TGTGCCAGCAGGGCAGGGGGCAACCCTCAAGAGACCCAGTACTTC.

V usage is TRBV6-4 and J usage is TRBJ2-3; D gene uncertain. The ends were cut back, 8 bases at V and 0 bases at J, with 12 bases in the middle. This CDR3 is built from 14 residues. Germline V gene data show CDR1 as MRHNA and CDR2 as SNTAGT. The CDR3 DNA follows: TGTGCCAGCGCGGCCGATGGAAGCACAGATACGCAGTATTTT. It codes for CASAADGSTDTQYF.

This clone was picked up one time. This chain connects TRBV2 to TRBJ2-2; D is perhaps TRBD1 (5 bases). Looked up from germline, CDR1 is SNHLY and CDR2 is FYNNEI. Trimming took 7 bases from V and 2 from J, leaving 11 bases between them. The CDR3 sequence is 14 residues long. The CDR3 is CASMTASNTGELFF. The CDR3 DNA reads TGTGCCAGCATGACAGCCTCAAACACCGGGGAGCTGTTTTTT.

The CDR3 DNA follows: TGTGCCAGCTCACCCTCCGGGACTAGCGGGCAAGAGACCCAGTACTTC. This codes for CASSPSGTSGQETQYF. The chain recombines TRBV18 with TRBJ2-5; 12 positions agree with TRBD2. V was pared by 3 bases and J by 2 bases, with 4 bases of the junction left unmatched. Germline CDR1 reads KGHSH; CDR2 reads LQKENI. The CDR3 sequence is 16 residues long.